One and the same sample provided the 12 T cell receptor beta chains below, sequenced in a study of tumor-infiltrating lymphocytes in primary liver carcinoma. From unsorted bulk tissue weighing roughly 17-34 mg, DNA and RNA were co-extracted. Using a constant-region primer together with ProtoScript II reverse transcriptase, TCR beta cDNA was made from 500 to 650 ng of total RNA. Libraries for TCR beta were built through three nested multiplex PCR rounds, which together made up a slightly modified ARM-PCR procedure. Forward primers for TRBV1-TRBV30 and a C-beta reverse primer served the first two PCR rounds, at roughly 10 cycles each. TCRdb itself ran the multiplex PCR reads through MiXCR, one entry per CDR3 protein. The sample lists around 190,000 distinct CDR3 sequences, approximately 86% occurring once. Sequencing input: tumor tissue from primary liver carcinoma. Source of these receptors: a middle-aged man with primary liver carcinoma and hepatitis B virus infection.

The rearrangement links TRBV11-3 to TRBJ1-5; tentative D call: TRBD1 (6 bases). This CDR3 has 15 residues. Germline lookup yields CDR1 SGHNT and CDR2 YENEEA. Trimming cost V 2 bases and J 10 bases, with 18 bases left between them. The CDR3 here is CASSLYLGAAQPQHF. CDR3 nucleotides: TGTGCCAGCAGCTTATATCTGGGGGCGGCTCAACCCCAGCATTTT.

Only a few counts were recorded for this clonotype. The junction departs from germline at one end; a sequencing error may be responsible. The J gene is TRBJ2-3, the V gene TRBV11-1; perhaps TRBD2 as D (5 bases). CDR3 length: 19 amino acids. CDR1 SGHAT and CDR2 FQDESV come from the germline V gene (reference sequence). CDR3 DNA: TGTGCCAGCAGTTCTGGAGGAAGCTCTGTTGGAGCCCGCACAGATAGGCAGTATTTT. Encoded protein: CASSSGGSSVGARTDRQYF. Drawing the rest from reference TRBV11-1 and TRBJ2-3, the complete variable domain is EAEVAQSPRYKITEKSQAVAFWCDPISGHATLYWYRQILGQGPELLVQFQDESVVDDSQLPKDRFSAERLKGVDSTLKIQPAELGDSAMYLCASSSGGSSVGARTDRQYFGPGTRLTVL.

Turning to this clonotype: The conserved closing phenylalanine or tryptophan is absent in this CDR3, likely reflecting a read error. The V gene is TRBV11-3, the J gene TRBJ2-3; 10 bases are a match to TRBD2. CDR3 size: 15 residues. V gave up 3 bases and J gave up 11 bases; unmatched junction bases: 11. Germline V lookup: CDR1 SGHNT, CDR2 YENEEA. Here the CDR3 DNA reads TGTGCCAGCAGCTTTAGCGGGAGGCGGACAGTTAGGCAGTATTTA. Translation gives CASSFSGRRTVRQYL.

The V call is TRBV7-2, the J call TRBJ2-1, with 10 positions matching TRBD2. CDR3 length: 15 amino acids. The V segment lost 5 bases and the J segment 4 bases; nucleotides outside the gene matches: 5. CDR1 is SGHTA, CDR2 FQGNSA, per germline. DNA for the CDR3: TGTGCCAGCAGCGTGGGACTAGCGAGATACAATGAGCAGTTCTTC. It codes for CASSVGLARYNEQFF.

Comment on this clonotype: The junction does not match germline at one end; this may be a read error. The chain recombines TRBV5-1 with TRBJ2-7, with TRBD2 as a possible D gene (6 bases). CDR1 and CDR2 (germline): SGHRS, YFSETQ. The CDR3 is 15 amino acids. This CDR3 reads CASSSAGTGLYEQYF. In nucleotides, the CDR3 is TGCGCCAGTAGCTCCGCCGGGACTGGACTCTACGAGCAGTACTTC.

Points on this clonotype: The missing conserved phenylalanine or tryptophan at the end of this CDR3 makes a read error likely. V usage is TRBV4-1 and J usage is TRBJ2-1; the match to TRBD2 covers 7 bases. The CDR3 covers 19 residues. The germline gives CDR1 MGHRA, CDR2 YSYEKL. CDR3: CASSQDRGGRARVRNKQFL. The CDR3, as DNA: TGCGCAAGCAGCCAAGACCGAGGAGGGAGGGCCAGGGTTCGCAATAAGCAGTTCTTA.

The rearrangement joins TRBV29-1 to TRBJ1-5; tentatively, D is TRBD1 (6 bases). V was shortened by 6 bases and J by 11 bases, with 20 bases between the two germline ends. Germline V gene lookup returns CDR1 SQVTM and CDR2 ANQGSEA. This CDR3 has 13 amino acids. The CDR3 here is CSVTSGGDQTQHF. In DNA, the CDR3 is TGCAGCGTGACCAGCGGGGGCGACCAGACCCAGCATTTT.

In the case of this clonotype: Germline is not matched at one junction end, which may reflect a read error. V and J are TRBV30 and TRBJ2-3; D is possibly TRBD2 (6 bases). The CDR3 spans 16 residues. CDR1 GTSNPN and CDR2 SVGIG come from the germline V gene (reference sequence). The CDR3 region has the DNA TGTGCCTGGAGTTTAGCACTAGCCCCGACAACAGATACTCAGTATTTT. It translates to CAWSLALAPTTDTQYF.

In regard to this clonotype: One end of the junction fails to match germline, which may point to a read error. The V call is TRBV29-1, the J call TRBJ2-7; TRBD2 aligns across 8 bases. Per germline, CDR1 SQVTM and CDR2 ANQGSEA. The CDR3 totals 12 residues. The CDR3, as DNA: TGCAGCTCCCTGACTAGCGACCACGAGCAGCAATTC. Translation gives CSSLTSDHEQQF.

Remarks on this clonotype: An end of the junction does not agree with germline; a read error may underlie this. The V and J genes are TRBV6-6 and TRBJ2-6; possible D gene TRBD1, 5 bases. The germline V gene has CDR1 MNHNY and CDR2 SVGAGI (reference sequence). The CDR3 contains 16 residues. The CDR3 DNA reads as TGTGCCAGCAGTTACCCCTCCGGGTCTGGGGCCAGCGTCCTGACTTTC. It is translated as CASSYPSGSGASVLTF.

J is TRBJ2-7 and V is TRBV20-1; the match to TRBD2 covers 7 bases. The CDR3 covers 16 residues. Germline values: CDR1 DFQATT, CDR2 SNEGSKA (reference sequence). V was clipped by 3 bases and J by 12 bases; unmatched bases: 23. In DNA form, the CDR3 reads TGCAGTGCTAGGAAGCGGGGCGGGTCTGCCCGCGGAGGGCTGTACTTC. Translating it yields CSARKRGGSARGGLYF.

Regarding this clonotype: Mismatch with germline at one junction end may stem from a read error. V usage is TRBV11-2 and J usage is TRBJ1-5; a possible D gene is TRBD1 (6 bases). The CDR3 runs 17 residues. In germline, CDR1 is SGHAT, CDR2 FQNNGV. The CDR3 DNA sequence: TGTGACAGCAGTTTAGTAGGGGTAACAGGGAGCAATCAGCCCCAGGATTTT. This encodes CDSSLVGVTGSNQPQDF. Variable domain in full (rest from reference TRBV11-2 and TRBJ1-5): EAGVAQSPRYKIIEKRQSVAFWCNPISGHATLYWYQQILGQGPKLLIQFQNNGVVDDSQLPKDRFSAERLKGVDSTLKIQPAKLEDSAVYLCDSSLVGVTGSNQPQDFGDGTRLSIL.